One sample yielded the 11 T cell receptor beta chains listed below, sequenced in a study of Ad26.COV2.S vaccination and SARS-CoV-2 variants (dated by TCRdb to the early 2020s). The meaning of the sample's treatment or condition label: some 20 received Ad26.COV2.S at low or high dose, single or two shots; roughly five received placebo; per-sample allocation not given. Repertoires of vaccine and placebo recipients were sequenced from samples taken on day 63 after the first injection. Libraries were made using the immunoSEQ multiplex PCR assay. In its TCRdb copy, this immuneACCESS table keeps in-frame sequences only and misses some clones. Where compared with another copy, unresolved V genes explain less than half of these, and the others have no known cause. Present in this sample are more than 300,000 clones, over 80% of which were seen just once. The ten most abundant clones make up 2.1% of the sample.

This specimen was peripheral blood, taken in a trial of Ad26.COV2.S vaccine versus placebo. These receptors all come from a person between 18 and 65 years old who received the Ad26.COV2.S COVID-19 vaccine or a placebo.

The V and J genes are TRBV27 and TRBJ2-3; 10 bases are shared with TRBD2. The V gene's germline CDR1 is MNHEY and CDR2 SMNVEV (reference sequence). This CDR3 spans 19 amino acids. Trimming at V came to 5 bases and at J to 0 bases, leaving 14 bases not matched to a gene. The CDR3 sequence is CASSLIGLAGELSTDTQYF. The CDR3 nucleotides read TGTGCCAGCAGTCTGATCGGCCTAGCGGGGGAATTAAGCACAGATACGCAGTATTTT.

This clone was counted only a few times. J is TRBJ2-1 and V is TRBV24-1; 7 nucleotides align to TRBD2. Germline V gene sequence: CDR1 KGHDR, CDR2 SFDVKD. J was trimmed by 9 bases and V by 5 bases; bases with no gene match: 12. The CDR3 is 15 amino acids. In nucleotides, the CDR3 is TGTGCCACCAGTGGGGCGGCTAGCGGCGAGCGTGAGCAGTTCTTC. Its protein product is CATSGAASGEREQFF.

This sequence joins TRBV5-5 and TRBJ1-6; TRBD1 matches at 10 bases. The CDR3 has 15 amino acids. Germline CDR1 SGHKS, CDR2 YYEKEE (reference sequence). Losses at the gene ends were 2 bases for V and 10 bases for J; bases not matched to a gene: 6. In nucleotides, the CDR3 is TGTGCCAGCAGCTTTGAGGGACAGGGGCGCTCACCCCTCCACTTT. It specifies CASSFEGQGRSPLHF.

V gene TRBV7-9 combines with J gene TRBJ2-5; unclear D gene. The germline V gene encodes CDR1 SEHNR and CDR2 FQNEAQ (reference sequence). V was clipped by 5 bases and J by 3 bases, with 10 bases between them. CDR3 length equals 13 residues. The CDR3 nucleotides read TGTGCCAGCAGCCTTTATTCCGAAGAGACCCAGTACTTC. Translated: CASSLYSEETQYF. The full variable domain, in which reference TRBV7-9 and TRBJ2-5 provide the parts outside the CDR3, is DTGVSQNPRHKITKRGQNVTFRCDPISEHNRLYWYRQTLGQGPEFLTYFQNEAQLEKSRLLSDRFSAERPKGSFSTLEIQRTEQGDSAMYLCASSLYSEETQYFGPGTRLLVL.

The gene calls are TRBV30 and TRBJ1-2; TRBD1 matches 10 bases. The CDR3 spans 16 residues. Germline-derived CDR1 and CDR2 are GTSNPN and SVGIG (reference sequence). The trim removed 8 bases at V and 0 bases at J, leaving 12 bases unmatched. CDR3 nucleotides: TGTGCCGGAAACCGGGACAGGGGCACTCCTAACTATGGCTACACCTTC. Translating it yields CAGNRDRGTPNYGYTF.

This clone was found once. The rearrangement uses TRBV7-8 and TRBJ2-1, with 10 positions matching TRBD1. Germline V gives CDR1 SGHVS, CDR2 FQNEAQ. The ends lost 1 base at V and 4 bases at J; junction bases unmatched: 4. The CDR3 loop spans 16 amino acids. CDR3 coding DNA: TGTGCCAGCAGCTTAGTGGGACAGGGGTTTTACAATGAGCAGTTCTTC. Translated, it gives CASSLVGQGFYNEQFF. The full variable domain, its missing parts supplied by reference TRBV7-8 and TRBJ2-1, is GAGVSQSPRYKVAKRGQDVALRCDPISGHVSLFWYQQALGQGPEFLTYFQNEAQLDKSGLPSDRFFAERPEGSVSTLKIQRTQQEDSAVYLCASSLVGQGFYNEQFFGPGTRLTVL.

The CDR3 loop is CASSLRGAVTYEQYF. Here the CDR3 DNA reads TGTGCCAGCAGTTTACGGGGGGCCGTTACCTACGAGCAGTACTTC. The chain couples TRBV27 to TRBJ2-7; perhaps TRBD2 as D (7 bases). The V gene's germline CDR1 is MNHEY and CDR2 SMNVEV (reference sequence). CDR3 length equals 15 residues. Trimming took off 2 bases at V and 2 bases at J, with 13 bases between the two ends.

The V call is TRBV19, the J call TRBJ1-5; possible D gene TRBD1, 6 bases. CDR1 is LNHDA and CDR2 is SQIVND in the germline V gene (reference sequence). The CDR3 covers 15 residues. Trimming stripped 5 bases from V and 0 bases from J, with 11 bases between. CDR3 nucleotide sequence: TGTGCCAGTAGTGTGAACAGGGCTAGCAATCAGCCCCAGCATTTT. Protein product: CASSVNRASNQPQHF.

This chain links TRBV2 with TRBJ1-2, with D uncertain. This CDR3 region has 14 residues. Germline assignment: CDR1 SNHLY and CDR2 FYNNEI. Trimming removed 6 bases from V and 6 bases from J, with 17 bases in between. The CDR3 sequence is CASSPEGRSHGYTF. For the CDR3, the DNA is TGTGCCAGCAGCCCCGAGGGCAGGAGCCATGGCTACACCTTC.

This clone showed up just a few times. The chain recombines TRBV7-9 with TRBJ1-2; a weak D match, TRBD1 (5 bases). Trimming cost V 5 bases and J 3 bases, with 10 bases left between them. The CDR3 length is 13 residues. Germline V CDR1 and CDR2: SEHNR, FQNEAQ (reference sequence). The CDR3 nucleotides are TGTGCCAGCAGCCGAGGGGCGGACTATGGCTACACCTTC. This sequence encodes CASSRGADYGYTF.

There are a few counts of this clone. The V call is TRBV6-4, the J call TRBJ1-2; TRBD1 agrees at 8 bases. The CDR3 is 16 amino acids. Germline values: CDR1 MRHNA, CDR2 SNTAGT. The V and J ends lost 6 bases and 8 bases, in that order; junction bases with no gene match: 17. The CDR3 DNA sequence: TGTGCCAGCAGCTCAAGTGGGGGGACAGGTGGTTCGGGCTACACCTTC. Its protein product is CASSSSGGTGGSGYTF.